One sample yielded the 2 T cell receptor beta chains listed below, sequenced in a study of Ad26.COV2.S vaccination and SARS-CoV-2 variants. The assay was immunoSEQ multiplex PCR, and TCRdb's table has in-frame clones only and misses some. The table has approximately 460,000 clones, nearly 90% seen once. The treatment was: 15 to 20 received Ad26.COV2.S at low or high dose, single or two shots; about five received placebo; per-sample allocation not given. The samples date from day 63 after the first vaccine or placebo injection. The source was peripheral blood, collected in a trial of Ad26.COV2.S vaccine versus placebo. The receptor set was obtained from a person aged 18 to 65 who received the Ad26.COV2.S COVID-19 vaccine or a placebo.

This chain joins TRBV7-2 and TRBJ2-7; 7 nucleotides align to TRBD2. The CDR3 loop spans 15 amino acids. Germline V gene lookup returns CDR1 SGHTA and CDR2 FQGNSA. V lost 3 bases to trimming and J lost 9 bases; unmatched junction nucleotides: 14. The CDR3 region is CASSLGSSGPTGQYF. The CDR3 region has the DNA TGTGCCAGCAGCTTGGGTTCTAGCGGTCCTACGGGGCAGTACTTC.

The CDR3 region is CASSLGTGYGYTF. The CDR3, as DNA: TGTGCCAGCAGTCTCGGGACGGGCTATGGCTACACCTTC. This chain uses TRBV3-1 (or the pseudogene TRBV3-2) with TRBJ1-2; D may be TRBD1 (5 bases). The CDR3 runs to 13 residues. Germline CDR1 reads LGHDT; CDR2 reads YNNKEL (reference sequence). The V and J ends lost 6 bases and 4 bases respectively, with 12 bases between them.